This TCR beta chain was recorded in a study of CD8+ T cells in alopecia areata. Whole-study findings and limits: Mice showed clearer TCR sharing than patients did, a gap that was possibly HLA-related. Scalp sequencing captures resident alphabeta T cells of normal skin too. The study found higher clonality in lesional than normal scalp, especially in alopecia totalis/universalis.

J lost 3 bases, V lost 1 base, and 6 bases had no gene match. The CDR3 is made up of 18 amino acids. CDR1 is SGHNT and CDR2 is YENEEA in the germline V gene. Note on this clone: Its antigen is undetermined.

Following extraction, RNA underwent reverse transcription to cDNA, which served as the sequencing template. Repertoires were generated with immunoSEQ multiplex PCR, while TCRdb's copy carries only in-frame clones and drops some. The repertoire holds approximately 180,000 clones, with 65% to 75% as singletons. This specimen consisted of CD8+ T cells sorted from blood, obtained at week 0. This clonotype originated in a human donor with alopecia areata. V is TRBV11-3 and J is TRBJ2-4; 13 bases are a match to TRBD2. The CDR3 region has the DNA TGTGCCAGCAGCTTAGGACGACTAGCGGGGGGCTACAAAAACATTCAGTACTTC. It translates to CASSLGRLAGGYKNIQYF.